Reported below is one TCR beta chain. Sequencing was performed with immunoSEQ multiplex PCR; in TCRdb, only in-frame clones are kept and a portion is missing. Of fewer than 600,000 clones detected, 70% to 80% appear once; the ten largest clones hold roughly 13%. This sample is drawn from a study of shared clonotypes between healthy human individuals. Germline V lookup: CDR1 KGHSH, CDR2 LQKENI. Trimming took 0 bases from V and 1 from J, leaving 7 bases between them. The CDR3 is 15 residues long. The rearrangement uses TRBV18 and TRBJ1-5; weak D call: TRBD1 (5 bases). The TCR comes from a woman in her forties in good health. Some clones in this sample may be carry-over from other donors' samples. Sequenced material: PBMCs. CDR3 sequence (DNA): TGTGCCAGCTCACCACCGGGGCTAAGCAATCAGCCCCAGCATTTT. Its translation is CASSPPGLSNQPQHF.